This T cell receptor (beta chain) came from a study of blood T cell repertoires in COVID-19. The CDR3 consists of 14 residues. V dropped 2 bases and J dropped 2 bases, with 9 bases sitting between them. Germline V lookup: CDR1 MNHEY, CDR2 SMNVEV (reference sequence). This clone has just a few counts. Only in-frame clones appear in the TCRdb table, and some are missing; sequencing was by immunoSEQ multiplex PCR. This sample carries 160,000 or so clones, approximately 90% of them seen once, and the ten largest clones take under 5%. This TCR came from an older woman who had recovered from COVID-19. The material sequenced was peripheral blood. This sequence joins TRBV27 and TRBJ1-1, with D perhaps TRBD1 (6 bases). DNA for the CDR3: TGTGCCAGCAGTTTAAACAGGGTAAACACTGAAGCTTTCTTT. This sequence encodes CASSLNRVNTEAFF.